This TCR beta chain was identified during a study of blood T cells in healthy people across ages (dated by TCRdb to about 2015). Study-level background: In model experiments, template switching captured about one uniquely barcoded TCR beta cDNA molecule for every two T cells. Two additional independent replicas of 1 million unique cDNA reads from the same blood draw were analyzed for two donors (one aged 18 to 30 and one aged 80 or older). Using deep sequencing normalized with unique cDNA molecular identifiers, the study measured how TCR beta repertoire diversity changes with age. To avoid experimental bias, donors of different ages were distributed randomly across sequencing lanes. Donors were grouped into four age groups: young (average approximately 16 years), middle-aged (approximately 41), aged (about 60) and long-lived (less than 85).

As for this clonotype: It lacks a known antigen. Base qualities are missing; no much larger clone stands one base away.

According to the germline V gene, CDR1 reads MGHRA and CDR2 reads YSYEKL. The cysteine opens and the phenylalanine closes a CDR3 of 12 amino acids. Only CDR3 DNA remains: 36 bases, in frame from the first base. The germline ends are 10 bases apart after V is trimmed by 0 bases and J by 11 bases. Study-level results and caveats: Bulk unsorted PBMC profiling prevented conclusive comparison of naive and antigen-experienced compartments. Compared with the aged group, more naive CD4+ T cells, fewer expanded clones and increased TCR diversity were shown by the long-lived group, suggesting age selection. Observed TCR beta diversity per million T cells fell roughly linearly with age, and a significant reduction was already apparent by age around 40. Observed TCR beta diversity correlated strongly with the percentage of naive T cells measured by flow cytometry. Because donor CMV infection status was unknown, age-related changes in expanded clonotypes were potentially confounded. Estimates of total diversity based on one million sequenced T cells were regarded as lower bounds and as underestimates.

The approximately 39 donors, aged 6 to 90 years, were systemically healthy Caucasian individuals from Russia. Each donor gave approximately 9.3 milliliters of peripheral blood, collected into EDTA-treated Vacutainer tubes. Ficoll-Paque density-gradient centrifugation was used to isolate PBMCs, with at least 7 million per sample. Trizol reagent was used to extract total RNA from the PBMCs, yielding at least 6 micrograms per sample. Naive CD45RAhigh/CD27high T cell percentages were measured by flow cytometry on a PBMC aliquot from every donor. Library preparation employed 5' RACE. Instrument on record: Illumina HiSeq 2500. A second about 6 to 11 cycle PCR used a sample-barcoded 5' primer and a J-beta primer mix. Each TCR beta cDNA molecule received a unique molecular identifier from a template-switch 5' adaptor carrying 12 random nucleotides. Each sample yielded at least 2.5 million CDR3-containing paired-end reads. First-strand cDNA was synthesized from all RNA with the Mint cDNA synthesis kit, primed by a TRBC-specific oligonucleotide. All cDNA was treated with uracil-DNA glycosylase and then went through a first 18-cycle PCR with the universal primers M1SS and BC2_uni_R. The study's own analysis went as follows. Each sample was normalized by randomly selecting 1 million high-quality reads, each carrying a distinct molecular identifier. Reads with shared molecular identifiers were discarded instead of being binned into consensus sequences. CDR3 identification, clonotype clustering and error correction used MiTCR with a Q25 quality threshold and the strictest error-elimination algorithm. A nonparametric unseen species model with Euler transformation was used to estimate a lower bound on total TCR beta diversity. TCRdb cleaned the public reads at Q25 with fastp, built clones with MiXCR and kept in-frame beta chains. Rows matching on CDR3 protein sequence are summarized as one entry with the most common DNA and genes. The V and J calls were not made by the authors but by TCRdb's processing. The sample profile shows about 1.5 million distinct CDR3 sequences; approximately 40% of them were found once. Together, the top ten hold 7% to 9.5% of the sample.

What was sequenced was blood. Here the chain combines TRBV4-1 and TRBJ2-5; the D gene is unclear. The sequence was obtained from a young woman in good health. In nucleotides, the sequence is TGCGCCAGCAGCCAAGATCACCGATTTCAGTACTTC. This gives the protein CASSQDHRFQYF.